Listed below are T cell receptor beta chains from one sample, sequenced in a study of blood T cell repertoires in COVID-19. Assay: immunoSEQ multiplex PCR; the TCRdb copy retains only in-frame clones and omits some. The repertoire holds about 280,000 clones, with roughly 90% as singletons. The specimen was PBMCs or T cells enriched from blood (not recorded which). These receptors all come from a woman aged 18-29 years with acute COVID-19. Both conserved end residues are part of each CDR3. A D gene is named only where the DNA matches it firmly. Clone sizes are given selectively: once, few, many, or a class where the clone is expanded.

clone_size,v_call,d_call,j_call,cdr3_nt,cdr3_aa
once,TRBV3-1/TRBV3-2,TRBD2,TRBJ2-1,TGTGCCAGCAGCCCCATAGCGGGGGGGGGCAATGAGCAGTTCTTC,CASSPIAGGGNEQFF
NA,TRBV4-1,TRBD2,TRBJ2-2,TGCGCCAGCAGCCAAGGGGGGGTACTAGCGGTCATCACCGGGGAGCTGTTTTTT,CASSQGGVLAVITGELFF
NA,TRBV5-6,NA,TRBJ1-2,TGTGCCAGCAGCTTGGCCGGGAGGGAGGATCATGGCTACACCTTC,CASSLAGREDHGYTF
NA,TRBV6-4,TRBD1,TRBJ2-1,TGTGCCAGCAGCAATCAGGGGGCTGGGGAGCAGTTCTTC,CASSNQGAGEQFF
NA,TRBV2,TRBD1,TRBJ1-5,TGTGCCAGCACCGGGACAGGGATAAGGCCCCAGCATTTT,CASTGTGIRPQHF
NA,TRBV6-2/TRBV6-3,TRBD2,TRBJ2-3,TGCGCCAGCAGTTACGGGGCGGGAGTCACAGATACGCAGTATTTT,CASSYGAGVTDTQYF
NA,TRBV10-3,NA,TRBJ1-5,TGTGCCATCGACCTCTGTGGGGCAGAAGGAGCAAGACAGCCCCAGCATTTT,CAIDLCGAEGARQPQHF
NA,TRBV2,TRBD1,TRBJ1-4,TGTGCCAGCCTCCGGGGACAGGGGGGTGAAAAACTGTTTTTT,CASLRGQGGEKLFF
NA,TRBV5-1,NA,TRBJ1-3,TGCGCCAGCAGCCCAGGACAGTTTAACTCTGGAAACACCATATATTTT,CASSPGQFNSGNTIYF
NA,TRBV7-9,NA,TRBJ1-4,TGTGCCAGCAGCTTACGAGCCGTTACTTCCGGGTCCTCAAATGAAAAACTGTTTTTT,CASSLRAVTSGSSNEKLFF
NA,TRBV9,NA,TRBJ2-7,TGTGCCAGCAGCGTAGGTCGGAGCTCCTACGAGCAGTACTTC,CASSVGRSSYEQYF
NA,TRBV19,TRBD1,TRBJ1-2,TGTGCCACCCAGGGGGGTTCCTGGGGCTACACCTTC,CATQGGSWGYTF
NA,TRBV5-1,TRBD1,TRBJ1-4,TGCGCCAGCAGCTCCGGGACAGGGGTCGGTTGGAAGGAAAAACTGTTTTTT,CASSSGTGVGWKEKLFF
NA,TRBV5-4,NA,TRBJ2-1,TGTGCCAGCAGCTGGGGGGGGCAGGATGAGCAGTTCTTC,CASSWGGQDEQFF
NA,TRBV7-9,TRBD2,TRBJ2-7,TGTGCCAGCAGCTTAGTACTGGGACTAGCGGGAGACTCCTACGAGCAGTACTTC,CASSLVLGLAGDSYEQYF
NA,TRBV5-4,TRBD2,TRBJ2-1,TGTGCCAGCAGCTCAGCCCCCGGGACTAGCACCGGACATGAGCAGTTCTTC,CASSSAPGTSTGHEQFF
once,TRBV4-1,NA,TRBJ1-2,TGCGCCAGCAGCCAAGATGCGGGCTATGGCTACACCTTC,CASSQDAGYGYTF
once,TRBV11-1,NA,TRBJ1-2,TGTGCCAGCAGCTTAGGTCGACAGCATGGCTACACCTTC,CASSLGRQHGYTF
NA,TRBV9,NA,TRBJ1-2,TGTGCCAGCAGCGTAGCCGTGGGCAGGCCCTCTAACTATGGCTACACCTTC,CASSVAVGRPSNYGYTF
NA,TRBV19,TRBD2,TRBJ2-4,TGTGCCAGTAGAGGACTAGCGGGAGATCCTGGGGGTACCAAAAACATTCAGTACTTC,CASRGLAGDPGGTKNIQYF
NA,TRBV4-3,NA,TRBJ1-4,TGCGCCAGCAGCCAAGAAGGGGACATTCTAGGAAAACTGTTTTTT,CASSQEGDILGKLFF
NA,TRBV9,TRBD2,TRBJ2-5,TGTGCCAGCAGTGGGGGAGGGCTCGGAGAGACCCAGTACTTC,CASSGGGLGETQYF
NA,TRBV7-9,TRBD2,TRBJ2-5,TGTGCCAGCAGCCATATCTTAGCGGGAGTGCGTGAGACCCAGTACTTC,CASSHILAGVRETQYF
NA,TRBV7-2,NA,TRBJ2-2,TGTGCCAGCAGCTTAAGATACAGCCGGAACACCGGGGAGCTGTTTTTT,CASSLRYSRNTGELFF
NA,TRBV18,TRBD2,TRBJ2-7,TGTGCCAGCTCACCGGGGACTACCACCTACGAGCAGTACTTC,CASSPGTTTYEQYF
NA,TRBV28,NA,TRBJ2-1,TGTGCCAGCAGTTTAGCCGGCGGGGACAATGAGCAGTTCTTC,CASSLAGGDNEQFF
NA,TRBV18,TRBD2,TRBJ2-1,TGTGCCAGCTCACAAACCTGGACTAGCGGGGGATACAATGAGCAGTTCTTC,CASSQTWTSGGYNEQFF
NA,TRBV5-4,NA,TRBJ2-3,TGTGCCAGCAGTTGGGGGCCGCGGGAGATTAGCGCAGATACGCAGTATTTT,CASSWGPREISADTQYF
NA,TRBV19,TRBD1,TRBJ2-5,TGTGCCAGTACCCGGACAGGGGACTACCAAGAGACCCAGTACTTC,CASTRTGDYQETQYF
NA,TRBV2,TRBD2,TRBJ2-7,TGTGCCAGCAGTGAACTAGCGGGACAAGGCGAGCAGTACTTC,CASSELAGQGEQYF
NA,TRBV27,NA,TRBJ1-2,TGTGCCAGCAGTTTATACCTGCCACAGGATAACTATGGCTACACCTTC,CASSLYLPQDNYGYTF
once,TRBV11-2,NA,TRBJ2-3,TGTGCCAGCAGCTTAAAGGTTGGCGGGATCGCAGATACGCAGTATTTT,CASSLKVGGIADTQYF
NA,TRBV4-2,TRBD2,TRBJ2-1,TGTGCCAGCAGCCAAGTCCTTAGCGGGAGAGGCGACAATGAGCAGTTCTTC,CASSQVLSGRGDNEQFF
few,TRBV28,TRBD2,TRBJ2-2,TGTGCCAGCAGACTAGCGAAGAACACCGGGGAGCTGTTTTTT,CASRLAKNTGELFF
NA,TRBV7-6,TRBD2,TRBJ2-7,TGTGCCAGCAGCTCCCCTACTAGCGGGAGATACTACGAGCAGTACTTC,CASSSPTSGRYYEQYF
once,TRBV7-6,NA,TRBJ2-2,TGTGCCAGCAGCCAAAGCGGCATGAACACCGGGGAGCTGTTTTTT,CASSQSGMNTGELFF
NA,TRBV7-5,NA,TRBJ1-2,TGTGTCAGAAGACTAACAGGCCCTCCTAACTATGGCTACACCTTC,CVRRLTGPPNYGYTF
NA,TRBV4-1,TRBD1,TRBJ2-7,TGCGCCAGCAGCCATGGACAGGGGGGAGGGGACTACGAGCAGTACTTC,CASSHGQGGGDYEQYF
few,TRBV24-1,NA,TRBJ2-3,TGTGCCACTGGCGAGGGTGATACGCAGTATTTT,CATGEGDTQYF
NA,TRBV27,NA,TRBJ1-2,TGTGCCAGCAGCTCCCGGGAACAATATGGCTACACCTTC,CASSSREQYGYTF
NA,TRBV7-2,TRBD2,TRBJ2-7,TGTGCCAGCAGCCCCACTTCCTCCTGGAGCGGGGCGACCTACGAGCAGTACTTC,CASSPTSSWSGATYEQYF
NA,TRBV7-3,NA,TRBJ2-2,TGTGCCAGCAGCTTAAGTCAGATCACCGGGGAGCTGTTTTTT,CASSLSQITGELFF
NA,TRBV4-1,NA,TRBJ2-7,TGCGCCAGCAGCCACCCCACGGGGGAGCAGTACTTC,CASSHPTGEQYF
many,TRBV4-2,TRBD2,TRBJ2-3,TGTGCCAGCAGCCCGGCTCGCGGGACTAGCGGGAATCAAGATACGCAGTATTTT,CASSPARGTSGNQDTQYF
NA,TRBV19,NA,TRBJ2-2,TGTGCCAGTAGTATCTTACGCGAGGACACCGGGGAGCTGTTTTTT,CASSILREDTGELFF
NA,TRBV27,TRBD1,TRBJ1-1,TGTGCCAGCAGTTTAACACAGGGGGCTGGAACTGAAGCTTTCTTT,CASSLTQGAGTEAFF
NA,TRBV5-4,NA,TRBJ2-4,TGTGCCAGCAGCTCGGAAGGGACTAGGGGGCACATTCAGTACTTC,CASSSEGTRGHIQYF
NA,TRBV3-1/TRBV3-2,NA,TRBJ1-6,TGTGCCAGCAGCCAAGCGGCCAGGAATTCACCCCTCCACTTT,CASSQAARNSPLHF
NA,TRBV30,NA,TRBJ1-1,TGTGCCTGGAATGAGGGGAACACTGAAGCTTTCTTT,CAWNEGNTEAFF
NA,TRBV2,NA,TRBJ1-5,TGTGCCAGCAGTACCCGGGAAAATCAGCCCCAGCATTTT,CASSTRENQPQHF